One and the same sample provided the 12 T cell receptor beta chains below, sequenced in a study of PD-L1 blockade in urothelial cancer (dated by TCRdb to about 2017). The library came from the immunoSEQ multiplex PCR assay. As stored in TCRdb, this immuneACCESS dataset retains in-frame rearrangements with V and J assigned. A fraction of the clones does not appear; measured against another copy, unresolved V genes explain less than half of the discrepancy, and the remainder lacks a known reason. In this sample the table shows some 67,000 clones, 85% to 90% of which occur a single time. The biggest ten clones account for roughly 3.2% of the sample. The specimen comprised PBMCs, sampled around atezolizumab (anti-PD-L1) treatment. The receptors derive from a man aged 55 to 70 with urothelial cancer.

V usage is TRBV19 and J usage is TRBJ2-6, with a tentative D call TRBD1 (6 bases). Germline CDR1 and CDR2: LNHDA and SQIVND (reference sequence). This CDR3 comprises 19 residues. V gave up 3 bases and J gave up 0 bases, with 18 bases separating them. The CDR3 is CASSIARVKGGSGANVLTF. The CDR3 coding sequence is TGTGCCAGTAGTATTGCCAGGGTGAAAGGGGGCTCTGGGGCCAACGTCCTGACTTTC.

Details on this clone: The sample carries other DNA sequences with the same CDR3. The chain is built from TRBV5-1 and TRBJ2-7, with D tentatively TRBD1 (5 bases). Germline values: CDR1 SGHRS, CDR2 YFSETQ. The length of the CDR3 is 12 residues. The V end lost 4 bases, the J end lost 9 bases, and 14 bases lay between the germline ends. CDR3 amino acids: CASSERGRVQYF. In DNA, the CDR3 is TGCGCCAGCAGCGAAAGGGGCCGAGTGCAGTACTTC.

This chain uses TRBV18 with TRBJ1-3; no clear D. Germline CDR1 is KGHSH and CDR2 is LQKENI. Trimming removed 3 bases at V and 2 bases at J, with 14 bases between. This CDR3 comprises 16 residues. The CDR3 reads CASSPSPSGTGNTIYF. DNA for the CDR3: TGTGCCAGCTCACCGTCCCCCTCGGGGACTGGAAACACCATATATTTT.

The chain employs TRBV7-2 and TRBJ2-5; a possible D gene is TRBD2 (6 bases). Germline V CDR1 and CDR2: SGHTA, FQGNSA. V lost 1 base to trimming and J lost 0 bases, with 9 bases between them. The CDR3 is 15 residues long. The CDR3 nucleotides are TGTGCCAGCAGCTTAGTGGGCGGGAACCAAGAGACCCAGTACTTC. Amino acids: CASSLVGGNQETQYF.

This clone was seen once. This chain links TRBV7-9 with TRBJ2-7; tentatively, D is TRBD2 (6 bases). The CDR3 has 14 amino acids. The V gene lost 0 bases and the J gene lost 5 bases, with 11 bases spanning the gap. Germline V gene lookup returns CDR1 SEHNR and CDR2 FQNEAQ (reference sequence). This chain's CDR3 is CASSLADGGDEQYF. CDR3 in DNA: TGTGCCAGCAGCTTAGCGGACGGGGGAGACGAGCAGTACTTC.

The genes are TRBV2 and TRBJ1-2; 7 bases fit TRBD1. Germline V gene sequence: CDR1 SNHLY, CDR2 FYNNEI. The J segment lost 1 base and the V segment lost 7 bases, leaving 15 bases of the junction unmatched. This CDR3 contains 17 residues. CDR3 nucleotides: TGTGCCAGCACCCCCCAGGGGGTCCTAATCCTTAACTATGGCTACACCTTC. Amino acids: CASTPQGVLILNYGYTF.

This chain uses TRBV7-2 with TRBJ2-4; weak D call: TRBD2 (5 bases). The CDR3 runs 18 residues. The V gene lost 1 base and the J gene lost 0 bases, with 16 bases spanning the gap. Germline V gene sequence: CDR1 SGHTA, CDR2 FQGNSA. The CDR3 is CASSLDPLLVAAKNIQYF. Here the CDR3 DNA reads TGTGCCAGCAGCTTAGACCCTTTACTAGTTGCAGCCAAAAACATTCAGTACTTC.

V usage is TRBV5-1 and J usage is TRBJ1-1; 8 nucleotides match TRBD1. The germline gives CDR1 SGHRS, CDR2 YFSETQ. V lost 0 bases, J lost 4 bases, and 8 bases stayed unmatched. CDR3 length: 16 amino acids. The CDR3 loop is CASSLGTGGRGTEAFF. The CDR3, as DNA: TGCGCCAGCAGCTTGGGAACAGGGGGGCGGGGCACTGAAGCTTTCTTT.

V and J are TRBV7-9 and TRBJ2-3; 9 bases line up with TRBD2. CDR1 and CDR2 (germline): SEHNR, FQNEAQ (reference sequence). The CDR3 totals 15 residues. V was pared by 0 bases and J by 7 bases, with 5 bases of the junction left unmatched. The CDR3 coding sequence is TGTGCCAGCAGCTTAGCGGCGGGGGGGCCACATACGCAGTATTTT. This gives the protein CASSLAAGGPHTQYF.

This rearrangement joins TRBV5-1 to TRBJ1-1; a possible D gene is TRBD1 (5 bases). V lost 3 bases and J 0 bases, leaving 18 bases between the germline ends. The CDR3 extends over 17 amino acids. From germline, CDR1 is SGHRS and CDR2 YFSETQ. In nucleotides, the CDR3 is TGCGCCAGCAGCTCCCACGACAGACCGATTCTGAACACTGAAGCTTTCTTT. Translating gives CASSSHDRPILNTEAFF.

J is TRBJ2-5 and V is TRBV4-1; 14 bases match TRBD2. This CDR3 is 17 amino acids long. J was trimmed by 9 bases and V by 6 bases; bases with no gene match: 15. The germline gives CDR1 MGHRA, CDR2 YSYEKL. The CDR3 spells CASRRGGLAGGPNAQYF. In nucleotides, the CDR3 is TGCGCCAGCAGACGAGGTGGACTAGCGGGGGGCCCCAACGCCCAGTACTTC.

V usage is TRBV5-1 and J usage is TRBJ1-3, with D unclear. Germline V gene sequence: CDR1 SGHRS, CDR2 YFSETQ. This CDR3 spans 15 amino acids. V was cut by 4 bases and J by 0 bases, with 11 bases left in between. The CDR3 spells CASSPGGHSGNTIYF. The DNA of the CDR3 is TGCGCCAGCAGCCCGGGAGGCCACTCTGGAAACACCATATATTTT.